This entry features one T cell receptor (beta chain) sequence. Its specificity is unknown. This sample was taken from a study of cytomegalovirus exposure and HLA in healthy donors. Broader study findings: Among TCR beta chains, those listed as cytomegalovirus-associated numbered over 150.

The germline V gene has CDR1 SNHLY and CDR2 FYNNEI. This CDR3 spans 12 amino acids. Trimming took off 6 bases at V and 7 bases at J, with 12 bases between the two ends. Primers included in the PCR were 60 Vbeta and 13 Jbeta primers. The data were produced by immunoSEQ multiplex PCR, yet TCRdb's version contains in-frame clones alone and is incomplete. The sample includes roughly 160,000 clones, roughly 84% of them seen just once. This receptor was identified in a boy between 2 and 10 years old in good health and CMV-seronegative. The sequenced sample was PBMCs. This rearrangement joins TRBV2 to TRBJ2-5; D is perhaps TRBD2 (6 bases). CDR3 protein: CASSGLFGTQYF. CDR3 coding DNA: TGTGCCAGCAGCGGACTATTCGGGACCCAGTACTTC.